This record covers a single T cell receptor beta chain. Its antigen is not identified. These data belong to a study of cytomegalovirus exposure and HLA in healthy donors. Findings and caveats of the study: Sequencing likely generated an artifact that appeared as a cluster of highly shared sequence variants.

The PCR had 60 Vbeta and 13 Jbeta primers. This table comes from immunoSEQ multiplex PCR, and its TCRdb copy is limited to in-frame clones, with some not included. Among tens of thousands of clones, 90% to 95% were seen once, and the ten largest hold under 3.5%. The TCR sequence derives from a woman between 18 and 30 years old in good health and CMV-seronegative. Sequences were obtained from PBMCs.

CDR3 sequence: CASSVHSLTGELFF. The CDR3 DNA sequence: TGTGCCAGCAGCGTTCACAGTCTCACCGGGGAGCTGTTTTTT. The chain links TRBV9 to TRBJ2-2; no reliable D call. There are 14 residues in the CDR3. Germline CDR1 reads SGDLS; CDR2 reads YYNGEE. V was trimmed by 2 bases and J by 4 bases, leaving 9 bases between them.